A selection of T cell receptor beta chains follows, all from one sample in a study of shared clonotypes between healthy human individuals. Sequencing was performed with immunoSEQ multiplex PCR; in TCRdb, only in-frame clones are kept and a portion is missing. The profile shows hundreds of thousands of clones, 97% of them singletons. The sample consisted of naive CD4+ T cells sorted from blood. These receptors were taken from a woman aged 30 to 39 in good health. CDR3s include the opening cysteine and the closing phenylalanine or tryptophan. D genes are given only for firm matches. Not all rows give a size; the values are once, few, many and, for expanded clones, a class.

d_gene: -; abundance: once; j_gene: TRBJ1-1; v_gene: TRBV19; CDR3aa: CASSKQGLNTEAFF; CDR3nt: TGTGCCAGTAGTAAGCAGGGGTTGAACACTGAAGCTTTCTTT
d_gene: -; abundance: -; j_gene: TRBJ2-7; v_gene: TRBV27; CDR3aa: CASTPRGRVPPEQYF; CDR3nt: TGTGCCAGCACTCCGAGGGGCAGGGTCCCCCCCGAGCAGTACTTC
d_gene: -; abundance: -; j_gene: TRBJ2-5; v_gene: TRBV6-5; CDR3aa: CASSRGPGETQYF; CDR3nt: TGTGCCAGCAGCAGGGGCCCGGGGGAGACCCAGTACTTC
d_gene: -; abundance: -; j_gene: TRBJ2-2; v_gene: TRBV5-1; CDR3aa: CASSRPTGNTGELFF; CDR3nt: TGCGCCAGCAGCCGCCCGACAGGGAACACCGGGGAGCTGTTTTTT
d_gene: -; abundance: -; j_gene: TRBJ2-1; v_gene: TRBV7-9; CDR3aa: CASSLLHNEQFF; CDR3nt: TGTGCCAGCAGCTTATTACACAATGAGCAGTTCTTC
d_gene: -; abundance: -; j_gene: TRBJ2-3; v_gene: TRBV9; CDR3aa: CASSVGRADTQYF; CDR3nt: TGTGCCAGCAGCGTCGGGAGAGCAGATACGCAGTATTTT
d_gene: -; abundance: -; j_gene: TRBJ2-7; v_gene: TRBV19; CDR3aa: CASSIDAELSYEQYF; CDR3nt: TGTGCCAGTAGTATAGACGCCGAACTCTCCTACGAGCAGTACTTC
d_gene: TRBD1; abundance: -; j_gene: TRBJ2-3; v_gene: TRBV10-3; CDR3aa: CATRQGNTDTQYF; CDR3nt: TGTGCCACGCGACAGGGGAACACAGATACGCAGTATTTT
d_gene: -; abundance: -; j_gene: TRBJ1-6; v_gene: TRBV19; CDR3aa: CASRTGNYNSPLHF; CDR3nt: TGTGCCAGTAGGACAGGAAATTATAATTCACCCCTCCACTTT
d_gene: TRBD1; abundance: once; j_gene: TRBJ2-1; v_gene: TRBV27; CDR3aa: CASSPQTGGYWDEQFF; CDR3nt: TGTGCCAGCAGTCCGCAAACAGGGGGCTATTGGGATGAGCAGTTCTTC
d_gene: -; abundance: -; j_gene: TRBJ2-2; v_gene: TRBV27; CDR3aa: CASSLSVAANTGELFF; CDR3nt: TGCGCCAGCAGTTTATCTGTCGCTGCGAACACCGGGGAGCTGTTTTTT
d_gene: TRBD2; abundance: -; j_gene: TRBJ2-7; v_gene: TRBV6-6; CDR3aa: CASSPGGSGGYEQYF; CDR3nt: TGTGCCAGCAGTCCCGGTGGTAGCGGGGGATACGAGCAGTACTTC
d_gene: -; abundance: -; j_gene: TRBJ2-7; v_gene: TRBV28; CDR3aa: CASSLTSGAEAYEQYF; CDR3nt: TGTGCCAGCAGTTTGACATCAGGGGCCGAAGCCTACGAGCAGTACTTC
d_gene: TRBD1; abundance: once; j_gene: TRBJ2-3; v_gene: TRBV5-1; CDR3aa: CASSGTAPSTDTQYF; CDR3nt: TGCGCCAGCAGCGGGACAGCGCCTAGCACAGATACGCAGTATTTT
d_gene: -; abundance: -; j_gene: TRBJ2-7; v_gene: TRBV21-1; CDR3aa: CASSGTGTVTYEQYF; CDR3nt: TGTGCCAGCAGCGGAACCGGGACAGTGACCTACGAGCAGTACTTC
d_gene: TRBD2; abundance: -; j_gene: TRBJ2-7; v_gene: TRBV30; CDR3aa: CAWSAVAGGYEQYF; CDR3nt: TGTGCCTGGAGTGCAGTAGCGGGAGGCTACGAGCAGTACTTC
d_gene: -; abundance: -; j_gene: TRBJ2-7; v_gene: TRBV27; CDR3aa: CASSLRQSSYEQYF; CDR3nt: TGTGCCAGCAGTCTACGACAGAGCTCCTACGAGCAGTACTTC
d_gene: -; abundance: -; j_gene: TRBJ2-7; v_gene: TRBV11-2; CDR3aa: CASSLEFQRTSYEQYF; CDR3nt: TGTGCCAGCAGCTTAGAATTCCAGCGGACCTCCTACGAGCAGTACTTC
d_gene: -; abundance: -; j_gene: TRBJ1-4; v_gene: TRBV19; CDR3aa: CASSILRSKATNEKLFF; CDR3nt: TGTGCCAGTAGTATACTCAGGAGTAAAGCAACTAATGAAAAACTGTTTTTT
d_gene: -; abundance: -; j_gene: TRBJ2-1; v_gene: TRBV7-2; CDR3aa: CASSLVGQPTEQFF; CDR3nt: TGTGCCAGCAGCTTAGTAGGGCAGCCAACTGAGCAGTTCTTC
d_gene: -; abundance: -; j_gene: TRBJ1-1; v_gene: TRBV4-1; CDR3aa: CASSHIEGTTEAFF; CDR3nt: TGCGCCAGCAGCCACATTGAGGGGACCACTGAAGCTTTCTTT
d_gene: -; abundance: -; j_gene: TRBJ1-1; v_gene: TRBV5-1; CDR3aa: CASSLDGAGFEAFF; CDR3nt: TGCGCCAGCAGCCTTGATGGGGCGGGCTTTGAAGCTTTCTTT
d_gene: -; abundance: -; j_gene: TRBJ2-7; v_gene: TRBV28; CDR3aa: CASSPQFVSRYEQYF; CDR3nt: TGTGCCAGCAGTCCCCAGTTTGTAAGCAGGTACGAGCAGTACTTC
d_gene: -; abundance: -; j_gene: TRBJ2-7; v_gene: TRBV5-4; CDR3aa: CASSLGGTPYEQYF; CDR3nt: TGTGCCAGCAGCTTGGGTGGGACCCCCTACGAGCAGTACTTC
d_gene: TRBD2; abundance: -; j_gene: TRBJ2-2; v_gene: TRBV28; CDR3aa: CASSRTSVQASHTNTGELFF; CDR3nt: TGTGCCAGCAGCCGGACTAGCGTACAGGCCAGTCACACCAACACCGGGGAGCTGTTTTTT
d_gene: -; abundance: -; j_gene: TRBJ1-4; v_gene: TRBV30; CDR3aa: CAWSVGTGSLKLFF; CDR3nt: TGTGCCTGGAGTGTTGGTACAGGGTCATTGAAGCTGTTTTTT
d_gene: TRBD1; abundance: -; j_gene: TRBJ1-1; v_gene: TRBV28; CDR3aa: CASSPHGRGDEAFF; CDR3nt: TGTGCCAGCAGCCCACACGGCAGGGGGGATGAAGCTTTCTTT
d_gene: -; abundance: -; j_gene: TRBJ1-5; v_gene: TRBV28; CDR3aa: CASSPQRGQINQPQHF; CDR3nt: TGTGCCAGCAGTCCTCAACGCGGGCAGATCAATCAGCCCCAGCATTTT
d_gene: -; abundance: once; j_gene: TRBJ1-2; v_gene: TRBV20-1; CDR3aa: CSARDASYTF; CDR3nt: TGCAGTGCTAGAGATGCCAGCTACACCTTC
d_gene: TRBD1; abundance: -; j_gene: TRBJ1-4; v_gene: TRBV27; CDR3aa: CASRPRQGWEKLFF; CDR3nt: TGTGCCAGCAGACCCCGACAGGGCTGGGAAAAACTGTTTTTT
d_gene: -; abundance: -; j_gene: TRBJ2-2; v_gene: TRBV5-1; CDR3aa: CASSSGFFRSTGELFF; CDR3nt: TGCGCCAGCAGCTCAGGCTTTTTCAGATCCACCGGGGAGCTGTTTTTT
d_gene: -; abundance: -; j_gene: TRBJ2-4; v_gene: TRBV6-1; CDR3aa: CASSDSVAKNIQYF; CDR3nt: TGTGCCAGCAGTGATTCGGTAGCCAAAAACATTCAGTACTTC
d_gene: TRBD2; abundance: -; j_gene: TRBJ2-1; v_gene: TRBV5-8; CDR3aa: CASSLSSTSGRGGNEQFF; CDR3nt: TGTGCCAGCAGCTTATCCTCAACTAGCGGGAGAGGGGGCAATGAGCAGTTCTTC
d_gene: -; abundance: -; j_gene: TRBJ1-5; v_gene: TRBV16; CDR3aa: CASSQYGGQEQPQHF; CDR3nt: TGTGCCAGCAGCCAATATGGGGGGCAGGAGCAGCCCCAGCATTTT
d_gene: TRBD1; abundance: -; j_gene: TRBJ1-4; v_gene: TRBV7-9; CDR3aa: CASSPRGAFGFEKLFF; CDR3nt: TGTGCCAGCAGCCCCAGGGGGGCATTCGGATTTGAAAAACTGTTTTTT
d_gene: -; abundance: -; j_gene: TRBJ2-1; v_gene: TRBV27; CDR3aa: CASSPTLLGQGNEQFF; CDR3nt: TGTGCCAGCAGTCCGACCCTCTTAGGGCAGGGGAATGAGCAGTTCTTC
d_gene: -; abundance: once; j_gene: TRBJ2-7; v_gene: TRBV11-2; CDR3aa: CASSSYRDKSSYEQYF; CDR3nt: TGTGCCAGCAGCTCCTACCGGGACAAAAGCTCCTACGAGCAGTACTTC
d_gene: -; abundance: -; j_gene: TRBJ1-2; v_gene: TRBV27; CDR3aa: CASSFAWQAGYTF; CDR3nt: TGTGCCAGCAGTTTCGCCTGGCAGGCGGGCTACACCTTC
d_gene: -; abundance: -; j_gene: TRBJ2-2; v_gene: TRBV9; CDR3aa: CASSVGIGGELFF; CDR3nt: TGTGCCAGCAGCGTCGGGATTGGCGGGGAGCTGTTTTTT
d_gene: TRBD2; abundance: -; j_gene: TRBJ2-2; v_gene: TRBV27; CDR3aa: CASSLRSGSSAGELFF; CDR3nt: TGTGCCAGCAGTTTAAGGAGCGGGAGTAGCGCCGGGGAGCTGTTTTTT
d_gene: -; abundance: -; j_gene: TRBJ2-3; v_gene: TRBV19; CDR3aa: CASSIAPPAGKNTQYF; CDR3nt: TGTGCCAGTAGTATAGCCCCCCCAGCGGGCAAGAATACGCAGTATTTT
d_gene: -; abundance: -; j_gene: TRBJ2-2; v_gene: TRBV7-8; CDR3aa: CASSLARWARAPGELFF; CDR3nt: TGTGCCAGCAGCCTAGCCAGGTGGGCCAGAGCACCCGGGGAGCTGTTTTTT
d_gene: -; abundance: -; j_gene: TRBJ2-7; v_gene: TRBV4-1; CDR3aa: CASSQDNPESYEQYF; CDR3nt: TGCGCCAGCAGCCAAGATAACCCAGAGTCCTACGAGCAGTACTTC
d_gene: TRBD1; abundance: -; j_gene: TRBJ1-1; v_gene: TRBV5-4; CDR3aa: CASRWGAGPGGTEAFF; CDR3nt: TGTGCCAGCAGGTGGGGGGCGGGGCCAGGGGGGACTGAAGCTTTCTTT
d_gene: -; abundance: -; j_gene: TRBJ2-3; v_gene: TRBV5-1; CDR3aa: CASSAGGAGGTDTQYF; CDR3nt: TGCGCCAGCAGCGCTGGAGGGGCGGGCGGCACAGATACGCAGTATTTT
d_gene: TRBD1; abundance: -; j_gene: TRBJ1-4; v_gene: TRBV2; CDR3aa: CASSDVGTGKSWGGWWFF; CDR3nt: TGTGCCAGCAGTGACGTCGGGACAGGAAAAAGTTGGGGAGGTTGGTGGTTTTTT
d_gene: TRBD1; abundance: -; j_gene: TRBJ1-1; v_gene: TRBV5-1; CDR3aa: CASRLGRGHDTEAFF; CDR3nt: TGCGCCAGCAGACTGGGCAGGGGGCACGACACTGAAGCTTTCTTT
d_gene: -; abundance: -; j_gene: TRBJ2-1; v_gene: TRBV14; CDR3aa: CASSPGLDNEQFF; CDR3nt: TGTGCCAGCAGCCCTGGACTCGACAATGAGCAGTTCTTC
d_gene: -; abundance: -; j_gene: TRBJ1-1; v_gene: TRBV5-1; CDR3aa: CASSFTGITEAFF; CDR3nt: TGCGCCAGCAGCTTCACAGGGATCACTGAAGCTTTCTTT
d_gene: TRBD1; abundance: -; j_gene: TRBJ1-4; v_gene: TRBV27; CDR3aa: CASSTSTGWSEKLFF; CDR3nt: TGTGCCAGCTCCACCTCGACAGGGTGGAGTGAAAAACTGTTTTTT
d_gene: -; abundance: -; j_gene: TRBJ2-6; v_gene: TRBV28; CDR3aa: CASARGGLSSGANVLTF; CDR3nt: TGTGCCAGCGCACGAGGGGGGCTTAGCTCTGGGGCCAACGTCCTGACTTTC
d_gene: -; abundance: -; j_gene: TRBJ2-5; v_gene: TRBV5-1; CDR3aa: CASSLDSHRETQYF; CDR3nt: TGCGCCAGCAGCTTGGACAGCCACCGAGAGACCCAGTACTTC
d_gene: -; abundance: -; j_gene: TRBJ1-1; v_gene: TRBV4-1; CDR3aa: CASSSTRVNTEAFF; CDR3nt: TGCGCCAGCAGCTCCACCAGGGTGAACACTGAAGCTTTCTTT
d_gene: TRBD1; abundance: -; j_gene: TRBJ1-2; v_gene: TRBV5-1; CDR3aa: CASSLDRGLNYGYTF; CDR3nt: TGCGCCAGCAGCTTGGACAGGGGACTTAACTATGGCTACACCTTC
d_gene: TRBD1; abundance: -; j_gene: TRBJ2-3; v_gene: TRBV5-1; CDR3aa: CASSWLGTGADTQYF; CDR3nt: TGCGCCAGCAGCTGGCTGGGGACAGGGGCAGATACGCAGTATTTT
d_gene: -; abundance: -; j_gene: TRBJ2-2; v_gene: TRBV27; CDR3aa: CASSLTGVWPGELFF; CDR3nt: TGTGCCAGCAGTTTAACGGGAGTCTGGCCCGGGGAGCTGTTTTTT
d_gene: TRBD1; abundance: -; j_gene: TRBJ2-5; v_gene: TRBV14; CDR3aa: CASSQQGAVGTQYF; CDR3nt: TGTGCCAGCAGCCAACAGGGGGCGGTCGGGACCCAGTACTTC
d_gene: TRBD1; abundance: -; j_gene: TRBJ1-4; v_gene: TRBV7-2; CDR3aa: CASSPQGQKNEKLFF; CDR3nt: TGTGCCAGCAGCCCCCAGGGACAGAAGAATGAAAAACTGTTTTTT
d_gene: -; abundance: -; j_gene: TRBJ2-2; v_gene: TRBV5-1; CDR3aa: CASSRTGTNTGELFF; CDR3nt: TGCGCCAGCAGCCGAACAGGGACCAACACCGGGGAGCTGTTTTTT
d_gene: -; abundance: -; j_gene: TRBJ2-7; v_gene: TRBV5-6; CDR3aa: CASYSWRESYEQYF; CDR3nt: TGTGCCAGCTACTCGTGGAGGGAGAGCTACGAGCAGTACTTC